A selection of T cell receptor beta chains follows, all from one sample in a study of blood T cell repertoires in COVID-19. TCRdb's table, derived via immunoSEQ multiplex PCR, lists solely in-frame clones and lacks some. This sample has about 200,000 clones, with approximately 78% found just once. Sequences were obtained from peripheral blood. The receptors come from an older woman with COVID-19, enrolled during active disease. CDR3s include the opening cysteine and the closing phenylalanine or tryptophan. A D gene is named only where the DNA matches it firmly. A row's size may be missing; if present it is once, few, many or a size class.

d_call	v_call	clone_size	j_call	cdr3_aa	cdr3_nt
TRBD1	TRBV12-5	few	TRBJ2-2	CASGFLLTGGNTGELFF	TGTGCTAGTGGTTTCCTCCTGACAGGGGGTAACACCGGGGAGCTGTTTTTT
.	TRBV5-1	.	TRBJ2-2	CASSLGPGVAGELFF	TGCGCCAGCAGCTTGGGTCCGGGGGTCGCCGGGGAGCTGTTTTTT
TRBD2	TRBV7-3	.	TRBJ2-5	CASSLGVGGRGQETQYF	TGTGCCAGCAGCCTAGGAGTTGGCGGGAGGGGACAAGAGACCCAGTACTTC
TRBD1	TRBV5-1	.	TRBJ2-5	CASSWDGQGARETQYF	TGCGCCAGCAGCTGGGATGGACAGGGGGCTAGAGAGACCCAGTACTTC
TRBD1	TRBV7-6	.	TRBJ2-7	CASSLASGTAGIRPYEQYF	TGTGCCAGCAGCTTAGCCTCCGGGACAGCCGGAATAAGACCTTACGAGCAGTACTTC
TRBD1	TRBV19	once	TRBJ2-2	CASSARGPTGELFF	TGTGCCAGTAGTGCCAGGGGGCCCACCGGGGAGCTGTTTTTT
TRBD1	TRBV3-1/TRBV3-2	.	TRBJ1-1	CASSQGDRVTEAFF	TGTGCCAGCAGCCAAGGGGACAGGGTGACTGAAGCTTTCTTT
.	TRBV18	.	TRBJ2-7	CASSAKGDEQYF	TGTGCCAGCTCAGCCAAGGGGGACGAGCAGTACTTC
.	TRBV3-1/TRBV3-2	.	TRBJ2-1	CASSQQFNRHNEQFF	TGTGCCAGCAGCCAACAATTTAACAGACACAATGAGCAGTTCTTC
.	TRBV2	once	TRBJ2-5	CASSLTVSQETQYF	TGTGCCAGCAGTTTGACAGTAAGCCAAGAGACCCAGTACTTC
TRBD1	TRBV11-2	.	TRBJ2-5	CASSLVTGGAAKTQYF	TGTGCCAGCAGCTTAGTGACAGGGGGGGCTGCGAAGACCCAGTACTTC
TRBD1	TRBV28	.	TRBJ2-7	CASSSQGASYEQYF	TGTGCCAGCAGCTCACAGGGGGCTTCCTACGAGCAGTACTTC
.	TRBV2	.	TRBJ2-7	CASSLSSYEQYF	TGTGCCAGCAGCCTCAGCTCCTACGAGCAGTACTTC
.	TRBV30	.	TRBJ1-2	CAWSVRSTGNYGYTF	TGTGCCTGGAGTGTACGAAGTACGGGGAACTATGGCTACACCTTC
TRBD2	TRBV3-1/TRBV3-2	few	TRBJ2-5	CASSQEKRFGIAGGRQLQETQYF	TGTGCCAGCAGCCAAGAGAAGAGGTTCGGTATAGCGGGAGGGCGGCAATTACAAGAGACCCAGTACTTC
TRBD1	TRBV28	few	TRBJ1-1	CASSPTGTGALEAFF	TGTGCCAGCAGTCCAACCGGGACAGGGGCCCTAGAAGCTTTCTTT
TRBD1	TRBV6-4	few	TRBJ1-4	CASSDSSLARDREDEKLFF	TGTGCCAGCAGTGACTCGAGTCTGGCCCGGGACAGGGAAGATGAAAAACTGTTTTTT
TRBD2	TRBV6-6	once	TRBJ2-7	CASTSGTSGRQYEQYF	TGTGCCAGCACTTCCGGGACTAGCGGGAGGCAGTACGAGCAGTACTTC
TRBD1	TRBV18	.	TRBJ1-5	CASSPLDRAQPQHF	TGTGCCAGCTCACCTTTGGACAGGGCTCAGCCCCAGCATTTT
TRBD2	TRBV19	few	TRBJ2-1	CASSGIGGGYYNEQFF	TGTGCCAGTAGTGGAATTGGCGGGGGATACTACAATGAGCAGTTCTTC
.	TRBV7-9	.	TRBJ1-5	CASSSLAAHQPQHF	TGTGCCAGCAGCTCCCTTGCGGCCCATCAGCCCCAGCATTTT
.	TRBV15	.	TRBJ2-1	CATSSAQGEQFF	TGTGCCACCAGCAGCGCCCAGGGTGAGCAGTTCTTC
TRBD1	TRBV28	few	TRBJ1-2	CASSLDRGRGGYTF	TGTGCCAGCAGTTTGGACAGGGGGCGGGGTGGCTACACCTTC
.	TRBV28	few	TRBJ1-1	CASSFIPVIGAVTEAFF	TGTGCCAGCAGTTTTATTCCGGTTATAGGGGCCGTCACTGAAGCTTTCTTT
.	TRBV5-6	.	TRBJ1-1	CASSSLRRATEAFF	TGTGCCAGCAGCTCCCTCAGGAGGGCCACTGAAGCTTTCTTT
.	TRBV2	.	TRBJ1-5	CASTTEPVSYSNQPQHF	TGTGCCAGCACTACCGAGCCCGTTTCTTATAGCAATCAGCCCCAGCATTTT